This TCR beta chain stems from a study of T cells after yellow fever vaccination. Study-level information: It was SMART-Seq v4 Ultra Low Input that prepared the fractions with low cell numbers. Study conclusions and caveats: A minor fraction of clonotypes spanned both CD4 and CD8 compartments. Booster sampling recovered most clones from primary vaccination (roughly 97% CD4, around 88% CD8).

In this sample, this clonotype turned up a few times. Its antigen remains unknown. A 5'RACE template-switching step, the method used to make TCR cDNA, added a universal primer site and UMIs. Via MiXCR, TCRdb re-called the 5' RACE reads, giving one row per CDR3 protein. Of hundreds of thousands of distinct CDR3 sequences listed, about a fifth are singletons. Here the sequenced sample was PBMCs, taken 21 days after the first yellow fever vaccination. The clonotype originates from a man in his late teens or twenties who received the YFV17D yellow fever vaccine.

CDR3 in DNA: TGCAGTGCCCTCCCCGGACTAGCGGGGGTTCCTGGCCCCGGGGAGCTGTTTTTT. It yields the protein CSALPGLAGVPGPGELFF. The chain employs TRBV20-1 and TRBJ2-2; 13 nucleotides align to TRBD2. CDR1 is DFQATT and CDR2 is SNEGSKA in the germline V gene (reference sequence). CDR3 length: 18 amino acids. Trimming cost V 6 bases and J 6 bases; bases outside gene matches: 16.